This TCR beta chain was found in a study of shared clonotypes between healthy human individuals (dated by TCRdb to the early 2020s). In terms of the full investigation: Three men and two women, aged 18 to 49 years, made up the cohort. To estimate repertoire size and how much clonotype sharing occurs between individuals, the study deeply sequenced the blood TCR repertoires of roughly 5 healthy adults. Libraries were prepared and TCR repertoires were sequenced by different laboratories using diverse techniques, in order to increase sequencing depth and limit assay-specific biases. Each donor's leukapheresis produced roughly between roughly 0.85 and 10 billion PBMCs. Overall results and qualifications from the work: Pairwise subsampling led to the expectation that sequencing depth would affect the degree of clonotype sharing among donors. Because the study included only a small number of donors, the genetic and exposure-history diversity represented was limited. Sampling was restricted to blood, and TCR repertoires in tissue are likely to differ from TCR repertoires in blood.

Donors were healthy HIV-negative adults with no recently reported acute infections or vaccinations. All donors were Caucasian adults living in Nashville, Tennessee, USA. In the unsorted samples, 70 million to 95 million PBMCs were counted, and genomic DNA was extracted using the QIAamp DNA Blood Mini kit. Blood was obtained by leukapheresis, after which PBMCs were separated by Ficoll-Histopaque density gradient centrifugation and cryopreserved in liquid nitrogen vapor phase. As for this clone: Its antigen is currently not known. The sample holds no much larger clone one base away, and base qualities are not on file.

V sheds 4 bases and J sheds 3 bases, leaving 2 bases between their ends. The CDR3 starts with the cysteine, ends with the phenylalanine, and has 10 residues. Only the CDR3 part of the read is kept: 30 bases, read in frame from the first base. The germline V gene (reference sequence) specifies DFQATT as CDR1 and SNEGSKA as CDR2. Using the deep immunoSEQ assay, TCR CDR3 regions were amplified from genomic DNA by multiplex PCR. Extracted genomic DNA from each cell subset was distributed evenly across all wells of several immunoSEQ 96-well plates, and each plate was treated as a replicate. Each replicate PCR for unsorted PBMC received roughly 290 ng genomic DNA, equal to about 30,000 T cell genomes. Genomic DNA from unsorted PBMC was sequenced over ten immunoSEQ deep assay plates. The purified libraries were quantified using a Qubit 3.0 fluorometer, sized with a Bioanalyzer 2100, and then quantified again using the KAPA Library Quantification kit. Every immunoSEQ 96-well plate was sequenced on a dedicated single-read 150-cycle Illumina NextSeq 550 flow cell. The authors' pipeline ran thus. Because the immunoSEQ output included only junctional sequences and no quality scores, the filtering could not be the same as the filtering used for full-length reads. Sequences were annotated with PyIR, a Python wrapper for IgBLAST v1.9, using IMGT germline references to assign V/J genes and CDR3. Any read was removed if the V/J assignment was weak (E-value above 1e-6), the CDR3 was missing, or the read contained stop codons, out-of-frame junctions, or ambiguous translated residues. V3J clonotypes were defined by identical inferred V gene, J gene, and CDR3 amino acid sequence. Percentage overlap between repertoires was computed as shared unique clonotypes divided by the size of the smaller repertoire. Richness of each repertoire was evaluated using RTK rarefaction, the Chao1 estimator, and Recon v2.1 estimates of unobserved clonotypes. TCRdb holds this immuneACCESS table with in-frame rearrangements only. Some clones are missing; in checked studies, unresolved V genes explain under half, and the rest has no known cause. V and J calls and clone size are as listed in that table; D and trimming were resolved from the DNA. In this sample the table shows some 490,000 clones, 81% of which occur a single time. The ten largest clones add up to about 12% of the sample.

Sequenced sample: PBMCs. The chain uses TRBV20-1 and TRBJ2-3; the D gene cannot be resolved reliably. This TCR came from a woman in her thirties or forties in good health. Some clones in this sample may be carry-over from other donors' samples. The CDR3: CSATTDTQYF. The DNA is TGCAGTGCTACAACAGATACGCAGTATTTT.